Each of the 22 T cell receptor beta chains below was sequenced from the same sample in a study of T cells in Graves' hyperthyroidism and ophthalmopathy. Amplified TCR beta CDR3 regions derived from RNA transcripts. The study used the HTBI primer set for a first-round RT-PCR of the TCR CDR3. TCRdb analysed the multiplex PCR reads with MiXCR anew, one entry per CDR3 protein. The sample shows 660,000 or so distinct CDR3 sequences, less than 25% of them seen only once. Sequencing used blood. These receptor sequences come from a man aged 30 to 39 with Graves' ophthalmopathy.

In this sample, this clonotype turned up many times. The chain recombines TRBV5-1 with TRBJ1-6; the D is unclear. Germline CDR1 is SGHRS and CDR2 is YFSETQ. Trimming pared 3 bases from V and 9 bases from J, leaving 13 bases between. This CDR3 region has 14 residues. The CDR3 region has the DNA TGCGCCAGCAGCTCGGACGGTCTCGGTTCACCCCTCCACTTT. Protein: CASSSDGLGSPLHF.

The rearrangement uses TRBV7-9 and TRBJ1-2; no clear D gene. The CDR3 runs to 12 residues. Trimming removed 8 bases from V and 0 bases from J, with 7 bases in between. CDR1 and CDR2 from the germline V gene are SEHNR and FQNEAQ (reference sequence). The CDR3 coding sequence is TGTGCCAGCGGCATAGCTAACTATGGCTACACCTTC. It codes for CASGIANYGYTF.

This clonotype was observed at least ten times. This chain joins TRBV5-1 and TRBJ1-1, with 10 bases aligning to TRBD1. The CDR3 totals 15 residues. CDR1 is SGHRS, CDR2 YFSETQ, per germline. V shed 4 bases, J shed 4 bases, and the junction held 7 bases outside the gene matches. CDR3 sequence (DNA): TGCGCCAGCAGCCCCAGGACAGGGGGGGGCACTGAAGCTTTCTTT. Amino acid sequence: CASSPRTGGGTEAFF.

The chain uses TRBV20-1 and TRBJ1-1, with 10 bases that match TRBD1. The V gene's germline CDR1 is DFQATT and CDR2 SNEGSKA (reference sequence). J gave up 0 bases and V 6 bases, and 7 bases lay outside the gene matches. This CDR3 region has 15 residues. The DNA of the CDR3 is TGCAGTGCACCCGGGACAGGGGACATGAACACTGAAGCTTTCTTT. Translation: CSAPGTGDMNTEAFF.

The CDR3 DNA is TGCGCCAGCAGCTTGAGTGACACCCGAAGCGAGCCCCAGCATTTT. Translating gives CASSLSDTRSEPQHF. The gene calls are TRBV5-1 and TRBJ1-5, with D uncertain. The CDR3 has 15 amino acids. The V gene lost 1 base and the J gene lost 8 bases, with 16 bases spanning the gap. Germline values: CDR1 SGHRS, CDR2 YFSETQ.

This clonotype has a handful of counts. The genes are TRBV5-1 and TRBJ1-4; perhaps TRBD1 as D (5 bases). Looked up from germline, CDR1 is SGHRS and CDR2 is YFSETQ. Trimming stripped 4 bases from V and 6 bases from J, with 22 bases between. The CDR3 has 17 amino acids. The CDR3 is CASSQKGSGVGDEKLFF. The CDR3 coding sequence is TGCGCCAGCAGCCAAAAAGGGTCGGGGGTAGGGGATGAAAAACTGTTTTTT.

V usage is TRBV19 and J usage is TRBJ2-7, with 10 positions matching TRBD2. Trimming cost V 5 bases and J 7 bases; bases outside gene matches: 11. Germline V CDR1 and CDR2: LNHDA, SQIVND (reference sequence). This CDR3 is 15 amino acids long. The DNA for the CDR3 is TGTGCCAGTAGTCCTAGCGGGAGCCAACGGGCGGAGCAGTACTTC. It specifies CASSPSGSQRAEQYF.

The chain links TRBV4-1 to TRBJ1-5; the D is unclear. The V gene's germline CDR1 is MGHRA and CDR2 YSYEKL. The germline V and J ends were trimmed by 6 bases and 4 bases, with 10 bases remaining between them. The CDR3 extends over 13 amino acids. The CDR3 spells CASSAARNQPQHF. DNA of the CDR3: TGCGCCAGCAGTGCGGCCAGGAATCAGCCCCAGCATTTT.

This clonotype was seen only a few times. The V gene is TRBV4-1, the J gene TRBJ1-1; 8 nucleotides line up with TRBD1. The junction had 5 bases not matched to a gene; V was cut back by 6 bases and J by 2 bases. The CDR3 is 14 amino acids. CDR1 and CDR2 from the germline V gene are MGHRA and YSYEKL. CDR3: CASSWTGTNTEAFF. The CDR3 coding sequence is TGCGCCAGCAGTTGGACAGGGACTAACACTGAAGCTTTCTTT.

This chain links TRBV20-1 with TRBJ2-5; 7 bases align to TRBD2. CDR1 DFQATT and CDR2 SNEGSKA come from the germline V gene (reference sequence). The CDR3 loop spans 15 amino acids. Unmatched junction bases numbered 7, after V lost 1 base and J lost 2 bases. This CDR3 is CSARARLADQETQYF. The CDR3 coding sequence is TGCAGTGCTAGAGCTCGCCTAGCGGATCAAGAGACCCAGTACTTC.

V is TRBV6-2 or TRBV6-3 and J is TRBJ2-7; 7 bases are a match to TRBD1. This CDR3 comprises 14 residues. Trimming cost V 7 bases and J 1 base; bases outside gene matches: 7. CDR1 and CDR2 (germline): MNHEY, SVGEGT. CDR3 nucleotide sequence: TGTGCCAGCACCGACAGGGAAAGGTCCTACGAGCAGTACTTC. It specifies CASTDRERSYEQYF.

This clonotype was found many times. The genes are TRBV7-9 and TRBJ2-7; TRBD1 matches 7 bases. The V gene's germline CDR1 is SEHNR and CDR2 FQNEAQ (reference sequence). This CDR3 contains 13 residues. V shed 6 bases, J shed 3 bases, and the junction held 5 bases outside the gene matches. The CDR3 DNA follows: TGTGCCAGCAGTCAGGGACAGTACTACGAGCAGTACTTC. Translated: CASSQGQYYEQYF.

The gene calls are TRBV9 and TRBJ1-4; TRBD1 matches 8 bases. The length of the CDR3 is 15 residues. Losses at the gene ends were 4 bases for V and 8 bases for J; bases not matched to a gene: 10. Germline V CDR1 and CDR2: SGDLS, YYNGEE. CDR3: CASSLQGTGREKLFF. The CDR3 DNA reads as TGTGCCAGCAGCCTACAAGGGACAGGACGCGAAAAACTGTTTTTT.

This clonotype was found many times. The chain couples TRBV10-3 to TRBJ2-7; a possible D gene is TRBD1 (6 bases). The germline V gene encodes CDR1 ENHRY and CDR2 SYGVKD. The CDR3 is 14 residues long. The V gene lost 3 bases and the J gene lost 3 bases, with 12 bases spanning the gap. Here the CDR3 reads CAISDSGQYYEQYF. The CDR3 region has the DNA TGTGCCATCAGTGATTCGGGACAATACTACGAGCAGTACTTC.

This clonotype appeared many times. The CDR3 coding sequence is TGTGCCAGCAGTTACTCTGGACTAGCGGACACCTACGAGCAGTACTTC. Encoded protein: CASSYSGLADTYEQYF. The V gene is TRBV6-6, the J gene TRBJ2-7; 10 bases match TRBD2. The CDR3 loop spans 16 amino acids. Looked up from germline, CDR1 is MNHNY and CDR2 is SVGAGI (reference sequence). Losses at the gene ends were 0 bases for V and 2 bases for J; bases not matched to a gene: 4.

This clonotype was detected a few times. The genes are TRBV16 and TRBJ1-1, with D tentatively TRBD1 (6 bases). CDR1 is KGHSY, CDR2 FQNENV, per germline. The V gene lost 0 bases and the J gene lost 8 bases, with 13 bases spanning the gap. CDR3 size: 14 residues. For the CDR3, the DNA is TGTGCCAGCAGCCAATCGATGTGGGGGCAGGAAGCTTTCTTT. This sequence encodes CASSQSMWGQEAFF.

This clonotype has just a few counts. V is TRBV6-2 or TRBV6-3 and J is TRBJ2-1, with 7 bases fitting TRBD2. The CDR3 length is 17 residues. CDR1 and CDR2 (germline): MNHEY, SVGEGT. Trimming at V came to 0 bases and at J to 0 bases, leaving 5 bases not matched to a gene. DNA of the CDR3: TGTGCCAGCAGTTACTCTCCGGGGGAGGGCTCCTACAATGAGCAGTTCTTC. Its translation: CASSYSPGEGSYNEQFF.

The CDR3 bases are TGCGCCAGCAGCTTACTAGCGGGCCGCCACAATGAGCAGTTCTTC. Its translation: CASSLLAGRHNEQFF. The chain joins TRBV5-1 to TRBJ2-1; 9 bases are a match to TRBD2. Germline CDR1 SGHRS, CDR2 YFSETQ. The V and J ends lost 2 bases and 5 bases, in that order; junction bases with no gene match: 5. There are 15 residues in the CDR3.

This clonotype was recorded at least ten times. For the CDR3, the DNA is TGTGCCAGCAGCCCGCATTTGGACGGCGGTACGTACGAGCAGTACTTC. This encodes CASSPHLDGGTYEQYF. The chain joins TRBV27 to TRBJ2-7; D not resolved. The germline V gene has CDR1 MNHEY and CDR2 SMNVEV (reference sequence). This CDR3 region has 16 residues. With 6 bases removed from V and 4 bases from J, the gap between germline ends came to 22 bases.

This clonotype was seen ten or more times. CDR3 region: CASSTGTDQPQHF. As DNA, the CDR3 is TGTGCCAGCTCAACAGGGACAGACCAGCCCCAGCATTTT. This chain joins TRBV18 and TRBJ1-5; 7 positions match TRBD1. Trimming took 5 bases from V and 7 from J; bases not matched to a gene: 5. The CDR3 length is 13 residues. From germline, CDR1 is KGHSH and CDR2 LQKENI.

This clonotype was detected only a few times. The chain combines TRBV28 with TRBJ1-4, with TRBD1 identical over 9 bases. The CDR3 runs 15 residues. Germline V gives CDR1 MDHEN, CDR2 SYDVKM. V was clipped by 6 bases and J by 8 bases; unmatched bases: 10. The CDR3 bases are TGTGCCAGCAGGCGCGGGGACAGGGAAACGGAAAAACTGTTTTTT. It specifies CASRRGDRETEKLFF.

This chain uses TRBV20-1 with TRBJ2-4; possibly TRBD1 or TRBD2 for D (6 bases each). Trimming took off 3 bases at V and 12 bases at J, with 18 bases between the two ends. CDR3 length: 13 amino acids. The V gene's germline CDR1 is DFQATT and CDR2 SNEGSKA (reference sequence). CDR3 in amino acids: CSARGGTKGNQYF. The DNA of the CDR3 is TGCAGTGCTAGGGGGGGCACGAAGGGTAATCAGTACTTC.